This TCR beta chain was sequenced in a study of T cells in tuberculosis. Regarding the study as a whole: GMM-specific TCRs were nearer to active tuberculosis alpha repertoires, suggesting expansion. Smaller alpha distances in active tuberculosis partly reflected shorter CDR3-alpha lengths.

Repertoires were generated with immunoSEQ multiplex PCR, while TCRdb's copy carries only in-frame clones and drops some. The table shows 40,000 or so clones, with approximately 93% occurring only once. CDR1 and CDR2 from the germline V gene are MDHEN and SYDVKM. V lost 3 bases, J lost 2 bases, and 19 bases lay in between. The CDR3 runs 17 residues. On this clone: Antigen unknown.

Time point specified: new active TB diagnosis, blood taken before or within 7 days of starting treatment. Material: PBMCs, obtained at tuberculosis diagnosis. This TCR was sampled from an adult with tuberculosis. V is TRBV28 and J is TRBJ2-5; a possible D gene is TRBD2 (5 bases). CDR3 region: CASSFYLREKFQETQYF. CDR3 nucleotides: TGTGCCAGCAGTTTTTATCTGAGGGAGAAGTTTCAAGAGACCCAGTACTTC. Drawing the rest from reference TRBV28 and TRBJ2-5, the complete variable domain is DVKVTQSSRYLVKRTGEKVFLECVQDMDHENMFWYRQDPGLGLRLIYFSYDVKMKEKGDIPEGYSVSREKKERFSLILESASTNQTSMYLCASSFYLREKFQETQYFGPGTRLLVL.